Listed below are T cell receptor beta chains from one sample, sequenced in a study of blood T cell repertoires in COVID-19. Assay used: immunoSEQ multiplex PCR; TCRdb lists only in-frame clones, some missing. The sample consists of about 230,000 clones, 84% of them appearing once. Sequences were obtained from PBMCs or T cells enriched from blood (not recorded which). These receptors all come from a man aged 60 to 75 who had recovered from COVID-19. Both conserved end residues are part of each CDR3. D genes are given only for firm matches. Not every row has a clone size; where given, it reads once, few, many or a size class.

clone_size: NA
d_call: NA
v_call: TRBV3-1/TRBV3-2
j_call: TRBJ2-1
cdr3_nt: TGTGCCAGCAGCCATCGCATGACTAGAGAGAATGAGCAGTTCTTC
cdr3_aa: CASSHRMTRENEQFF

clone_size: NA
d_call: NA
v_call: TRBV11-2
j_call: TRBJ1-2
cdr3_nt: TGTGCCAGCAGCTCGGCGGACGGGGTCGGTGGCTACACCTTC
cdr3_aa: CASSSADGVGGYTF

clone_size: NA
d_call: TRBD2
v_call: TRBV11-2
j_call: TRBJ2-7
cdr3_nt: TGTGCCAGCAGCTTCCACCTCCTGGGAGGGTCGGACGAGCAGTACTTC
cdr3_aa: CASSFHLLGGSDEQYF

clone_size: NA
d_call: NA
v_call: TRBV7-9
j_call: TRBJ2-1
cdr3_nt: TGTGCCAGCAGCTTAGTTTCACAGCCCAGGGAGCAGTTCTTC
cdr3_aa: CASSLVSQPREQFF

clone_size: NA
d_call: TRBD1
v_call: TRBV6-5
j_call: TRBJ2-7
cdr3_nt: TGTGCCAGCAGGGGACAGGGATTATACGAGCAGTACTTC
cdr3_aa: CASRGQGLYEQYF

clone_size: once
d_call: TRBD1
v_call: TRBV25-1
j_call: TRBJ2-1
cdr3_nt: TGTGCCAGCAGTGAATATAACAGGGGTAACAATGAGCAGTTCTTC
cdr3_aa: CASSEYNRGNNEQFF

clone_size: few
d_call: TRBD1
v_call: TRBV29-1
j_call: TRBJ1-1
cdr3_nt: TGCAGCGTTGCCGGGACAGTTGAAGCTTTCTTT
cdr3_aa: CSVAGTVEAFF

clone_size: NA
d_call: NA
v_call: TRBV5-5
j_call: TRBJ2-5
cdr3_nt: TGTGCCAGCAGCTTGGACTCGTGGTCTGGCCAAGAGACCCAGTACTTC
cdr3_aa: CASSLDSWSGQETQYF

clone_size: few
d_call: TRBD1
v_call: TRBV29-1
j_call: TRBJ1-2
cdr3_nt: TGCAGCGTACGCACAGGGGGTTGGGGCTACACCTTC
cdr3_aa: CSVRTGGWGYTF

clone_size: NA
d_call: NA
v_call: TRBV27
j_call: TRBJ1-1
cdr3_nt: TGTGCCAGCAGGGCCCTCGGGGTGGGCACTGAAGCTTTCTTT
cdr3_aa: CASRALGVGTEAFF

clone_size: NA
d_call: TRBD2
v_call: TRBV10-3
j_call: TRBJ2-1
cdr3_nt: TGTGCCATCAGTGAAAGCGAGCGGGGGCCCCGTTACTACAATGAGCAGTTCTTC
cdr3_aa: CAISESERGPRYYNEQFF

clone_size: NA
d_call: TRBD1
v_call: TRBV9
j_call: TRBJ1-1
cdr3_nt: TGTGCCAGCAGCTTACAGGGGGTAGACACTGAAGCTTTCTTT
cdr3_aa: CASSLQGVDTEAFF

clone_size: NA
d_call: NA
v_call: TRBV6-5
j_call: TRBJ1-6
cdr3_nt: TGTGCCAGCAGGTCCGGGACAACTAATTCACCCCTCCACTTT
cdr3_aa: CASRSGTTNSPLHF

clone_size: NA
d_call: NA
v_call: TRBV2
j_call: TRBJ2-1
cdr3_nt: TGTGCCAGCACCTACGTCGGCGGGGGCTCCTACTCCTACAATGAGCAGTTCTTC
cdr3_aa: CASTYVGGGSYSYNEQFF

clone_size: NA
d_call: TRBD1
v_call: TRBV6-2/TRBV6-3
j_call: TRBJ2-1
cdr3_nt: TGTGCCAGCAGTACGTCCCGGGACAGGGGCAATGAGCAGTTCTTC
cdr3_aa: CASSTSRDRGNEQFF

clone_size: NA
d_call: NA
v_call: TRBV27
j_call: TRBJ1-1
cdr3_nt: TGTGCCAGCAGTTTTTCCTTTCGGGGGAACACTGAAGCTTTCTTT
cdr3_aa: CASSFSFRGNTEAFF